The 25 T cell receptor beta chains presented below share a single source sample, sequenced in a study of blood T cells in healthy people across ages. Sample-barcoded 5' priming and a J-beta primer mix drove a second PCR of roughly 7 to 11 cycles. TCRdb passed the 5' RACE reads through MiXCR, listing each CDR3 protein once. The data contain roughly 1.4 million distinct CDR3 sequences, roughly 60% of them seen just once; the ten biggest clones take up 5.5% to 8%. Sequencing used blood. The receptor source for this set is a man between 18 and 35 years old in good health.

This clonotype has a single count. The chain uses TRBV24-1 and TRBJ1-2; unclear D gene. Germline V gene data show CDR1 as KGHDR and CDR2 as SFDVKD. V was pared by 3 bases and J by 4 bases, with 5 bases between. The CDR3 loop spans 12 amino acids. The CDR3 loop reads CATSDHGYGYTF. The CDR3 nucleotides are TGTGCCACCAGTGATCACGGCTATGGCTACACCTTC.

The rearrangement uses TRBV7-2 and TRBJ2-1; D assignment may be TRBD1 or TRBD2 (5 bases each). Trimming cost V 1 base and J 4 bases, with 14 bases left between them. Germline V gene sequence: CDR1 SGHTA, CDR2 FQGNSA. The CDR3 is 16 residues long. CDR3 DNA: TGTGCCAGCAGCTTAGGGCCCAGGGACCCGTACAATGAGCAGTTCTTC. Encoded protein: CASSLGPRDPYNEQFF.

The CDR3 reads CASSLLGLAGADTQYF. For the CDR3, the DNA is TGTGCCAGCAGCTTGTTGGGACTAGCGGGAGCAGATACGCAGTATTTT. The rearrangement uses TRBV7-9 and TRBJ2-3, with 14 nucleotides matching TRBD2. The V gene end was trimmed by 3 bases and the J gene end by 4 bases; junction bases not matched to a gene: 3. The germline V gene has CDR1 SEHNR and CDR2 FQNEAQ (reference sequence). The CDR3 spans 16 residues.

The chain has TRBV20-1 and TRBJ2-1, with TRBD2 identical over 7 bases. Germline V gene lookup returns CDR1 DFQATT and CDR2 SNEGSKA (reference sequence). The CDR3 consists of 16 residues. V was clipped by 0 bases and J by 4 bases; unmatched bases: 9. CDR3 DNA: TGCAGTGCTAGAGATGGGCGGGACTACCCATACAATGAGCAGTTCTTC. It encodes CSARDGRDYPYNEQFF.

This clonotype has just one count. The chain recombines TRBV12-3 or TRBV12-4 with TRBJ2-2; 7 nucleotides align to TRBD1. CDR3 size: 14 residues. V shed 3 bases and J 4 bases; nucleotides not matched to a gene: 2. The CDR3 DNA follows: TGTGCCAGCAGTTTTGCAGGGGGCACCGGGGAGCTGTTTTTT. It yields the protein CASSFAGGTGELFF.

This rearrangement joins TRBV7-9 to TRBJ2-1, with unresolved D. Per germline, CDR1 SEHNR and CDR2 FQNEAQ (reference sequence). The CDR3 extends over 20 amino acids. Trimming shortened V by 1 base and J by 0 bases, and 22 bases separated the two germline ends. As DNA, the CDR3 is TGTGCCAGCAGCTTAGAAATGGCACTAATTGAACAGAGCTCCTACAATGAGCAGTTCTTC. It codes for CASSLEMALIEQSSYNEQFF.

This clonotype occurred once. This chain joins TRBV6-1 and TRBJ2-4; D gene unclear. The J call may be in error: the DNA end matches TRBJ2-7 better. The germline V gene encodes CDR1 MNHNS and CDR2 SASEGT. The CDR3 has 17 amino acids. CDR3: CASSPIRPARRTYEQYF. The CDR3 DNA reads as TGTGCCAGCAGTCCCATCAGGCCGGCTCGCAGGACCTACGAGCAGTACTTC.

This clonotype was picked up a small number of times. CDR3 bases: TGTGCCAGCAGCTTAGGTCCCTTTAAAGGGCCAACTAGCACAGATACGCAGTATTTT. Its protein is CASSLGPFKGPTSTDTQYF. This chain joins TRBV7-2 and TRBJ2-3, with unresolved D. Germline assignment: CDR1 SGHTA and CDR2 FQGNSA. The length of the CDR3 is 19 residues. Trimming cost V 1 base and J 0 bases, with 20 bases left between them. Combining the CDR3 with reference TRBV7-2 and TRBJ2-3 gives the whole variable domain GAGVSQSPSNKVTEKGKDVELRCDPISGHTALYWYRQSLGQGLEFLIYFQGNSAPDKSGLPSDRFSAERTGGSVSTLTIQRTQQEDSAVYLCASSLGPFKGPTSTDTQYFGPGTRLTVL.

This CDR3 is CASSYRERGDEQFF. The CDR3, as DNA: TGCGCCAGCAGCTACAGAGAGCGCGGGGATGAGCAGTTCTTC. The chain carries TRBV4-1 and TRBJ2-1; maybe TRBD2 (6 bases). Germline V gene data show CDR1 as MGHRA and CDR2 as YSYEKL. V shed 5 bases and J shed 8 bases, with 16 bases lying between them. This CDR3 contains 14 residues.

This clonotype was observed once. CDR3 bases: TGCAGTGCTAGAGGAGGGGGCGCCGCCTATGGCTACACCTTC. Translated, it gives CSARGGGAAYGYTF. The chain has TRBV20-1 and TRBJ1-2, with 7 bases identical to TRBD1. The CDR3 runs 14 residues. Germline CDR1 DFQATT, CDR2 SNEGSKA (reference sequence). Losses at the gene ends were 1 base for V and 4 bases for J; bases not matched to a gene: 6.

Many counts were recorded for this clonotype. The chain couples TRBV7-2 to TRBJ2-3, with TRBD2 identical over 8 bases. Trimming at V came to 7 bases and at J to 3 bases, leaving 6 bases not matched to a gene. CDR3 length equals 14 residues. The germline V gene encodes CDR1 SGHTA and CDR2 FQGNSA. CDR3 loop: CASTSGLETDTQYF. The CDR3 region has the DNA TGTGCCAGCACCTCGGGACTAGAAACAGATACGCAGTATTTT.

This clonotype was recorded a few times. The chain uses TRBV3-1 and TRBJ1-1; 7 bases agree with TRBD1. CDR1 and CDR2 from the germline V gene are LGHDT and YNNKEL (reference sequence). This CDR3 spans 13 amino acids. The V gene end was trimmed by 4 bases and the J gene end by 9 bases; junction bases not matched to a gene: 8. CDR3 in DNA: TGTGCCAGCAGCCGCCGACAGGGAAGGAAAGCTTTCTTT. It codes for CASSRRQGRKAFF.

This clonotype has a handful of counts. The chain recombines TRBV20-1 with TRBJ2-1; D is possibly TRBD1 (6 bases). This CDR3 has 14 amino acids. CDR1 and CDR2 from the germline V gene are DFQATT and SNEGSKA (reference sequence). Between the trimmed V and J ends, which lost 0 bases and 3 bases, there was a span of 9 bases. The CDR3 is CSAREGTNYNEQFF. CDR3 nucleotides: TGCAGTGCTAGAGAAGGGACAAACTACAATGAGCAGTTCTTC.

This clonotype was seen a few times. The chain links TRBV4-1 to TRBJ2-4; D may be TRBD1 (6 bases). V lost 4 bases, J lost 6 bases, and 10 bases lay in between. Germline CDR1 and CDR2: MGHRA and YSYEKL. The CDR3 has 13 residues. The CDR3 DNA reads TGCGCCAGCAGCCCCGAACAGGGAAACATTCAGTACTTC. It specifies CASSPEQGNIQYF.

The chain uses TRBV4-1 and TRBJ2-4; D assignment may be TRBD1 or TRBD2 (6 bases each). In germline, CDR1 is MGHRA, CDR2 YSYEKL. The CDR3 has 18 amino acids. V lost 0 bases and J lost 2, with 17 bases in between. The chain's CDR3 is CASSQDPGGGGTKNIQYF. The CDR3 nucleotides are TGCGCCAGCAGCCAAGATCCTGGGGGCGGAGGGACCAAAAACATTCAGTACTTC.

The chain combines TRBV20-1 with TRBJ2-7; TRBD1 or TRBD2 may be the D gene (5 bases each). This CDR3 is built from 12 residues. The V and J ends lost 6 bases and 5 bases respectively, with 14 bases between them. Germline lookup yields CDR1 DFQATT and CDR2 SNEGSKA (reference sequence). As DNA, the CDR3 is TGCAGTGCCACCGAGGGGTCCCACGAGCAGTACTTC. Its translation is CSATEGSHEQYF.

CDR3 in amino acids: CASSLPGMGVNEQFF. The CDR3 DNA reads as TGTGCCAGCAGCTTACCCGGAATGGGGGTTAATGAGCAGTTCTTC. The chain links TRBV7-2 to TRBJ2-1; tentatively, D is TRBD1 or TRBD2 (5 bases each). Trimming pared 2 bases from V and 7 bases from J, leaving 15 bases between. This CDR3 has 15 residues. Germline CDR1 and CDR2: SGHTA and FQGNSA.

The J gene is TRBJ1-2, the V gene TRBV29-1; D remains unclear. Trimming cost V 4 bases and J 2 bases, with 8 bases left between them. The CDR3 length is 12 residues. Per the germline V gene, CDR1 is SQVTM and CDR2 is ANQGSEA. The CDR3 sequence: CSVVRGNYGYTF. The CDR3 bases are TGCAGCGTTGTGAGAGGGAACTATGGCTACACCTTC.

The chain combines TRBV2 with TRBJ2-3; 7 bases are a match to TRBD2. Germline V lookup: CDR1 SNHLY, CDR2 FYNNEI. Trimming at V came to 3 bases and at J to 3 bases, leaving 18 bases not matched to a gene. The CDR3 is 19 residues long. The CDR3 region is CASSDNRKTSDIGTDTQYF. In DNA form, the CDR3 reads TGTGCCAGCAGTGATAATCGTAAAACTAGCGATATTGGTACAGATACGCAGTATTTT. Full variable domain (rest looked up from reference TRBV2 and TRBJ2-3): EPEVTQTPSHQVTQMGQEVILRCVPISNHLYFYWYRQILGQKVEFLVSFYNNEISEKSEIFDDQFSVERPDGSNFTLKIRSTKLEDSAMYFCASSDNRKTSDIGTDTQYFGPGTRLTVL.

CDR3 bases: TGTGCCACCGTTGTAGAAGCCGGGGAGCTGTTTTTT. Protein sequence: CATVVEAGELFF. The chain employs TRBV7-9 and TRBJ2-2; D is unresolved. Germline V gene data show CDR1 as SEHNR and CDR2 as FQNEAQ (reference sequence). The V end was cut by 10 bases, the J end by 6 bases, with 12 bases between. The CDR3 runs to 12 residues.

This chain connects TRBV20-1 to TRBJ1-6; D call uncertain. Trimming shortened V by 0 bases and J by 6 bases, and 9 bases separated the two germline ends. The CDR3 covers 14 residues. CDR1 and CDR2 (germline): DFQATT, SNEGSKA (reference sequence). CDR3 residues: CSARDMASNSPLHF. In nucleotides, the CDR3 is TGCAGTGCTAGAGATATGGCCTCTAATTCACCCCTCCACTTT.

The chain employs TRBV19 and TRBJ2-5; D perhaps matches TRBD2 (6 bases). The CDR3 consists of 14 residues. V lost 7 bases, J lost 5 bases, and 17 bases lay in between. Looked up from germline, CDR1 is LNHDA and CDR2 is SQIVND (reference sequence). CDR3 sequence: CASTTGTSDETQYF. In nucleotides, the CDR3 is TGTGCCAGTACAACCGGGACTTCCGACGAGACCCAGTACTTC.

The gene calls are TRBV7-9 and TRBJ2-1; tentatively, D is TRBD1 (6 bases). CDR3 size: 13 residues. V was shortened by 6 bases and J by 8 bases, with 14 bases between the two germline ends. The V gene's germline CDR1 is SEHNR and CDR2 FQNEAQ (reference sequence). The CDR3 region has the DNA TGTGCCAGCAGTCCCACAGGGCCGGATGAGCAGTTCTTC. Protein sequence: CASSPTGPDEQFF. The variable domain in full, completed from reference TRBV7-9 and TRBJ2-1, reads DTGVSQNPRHKITKRGQNVTFRCDPISEHNRLYWYRQTLGQGPEFLTYFQNEAQLEKSRLLSDRFSAERPKGSFSTLEIQRTEQGDSAMYLCASSPTGPDEQFFGPGTRLTVL.

The genes are TRBV20-1 and TRBJ1-4, with 9 bases identical to TRBD1. Germline assignment: CDR1 DFQATT and CDR2 SNEGSKA (reference sequence). Trimming at V came to 6 bases and at J to 8 bases, leaving 7 bases not matched to a gene. This CDR3 spans 13 amino acids. CDR3 coding DNA: TGCAGTGCACCGGGACAGGGAAAGGAAAAACTGTTTTTT. Protein: CSAPGQGKEKLFF.

About this clonotype itself: Its ends do not fully match the called genes, so a read error is possible. The V call is TRBV20-1, the J call TRBJ1-6; unclear D gene. CDR3 size: 18 residues. The germline V gene encodes CDR1 DFQATT and CDR2 SNEGSKA (reference sequence). In nucleotides, the CDR3 is TGCAGTGCCCCTCCCCAATCGACGCGCAAAACCTATAATTCACCCCACCACTTT. Protein product: CSAPPQSTRKTYNSPHHF.